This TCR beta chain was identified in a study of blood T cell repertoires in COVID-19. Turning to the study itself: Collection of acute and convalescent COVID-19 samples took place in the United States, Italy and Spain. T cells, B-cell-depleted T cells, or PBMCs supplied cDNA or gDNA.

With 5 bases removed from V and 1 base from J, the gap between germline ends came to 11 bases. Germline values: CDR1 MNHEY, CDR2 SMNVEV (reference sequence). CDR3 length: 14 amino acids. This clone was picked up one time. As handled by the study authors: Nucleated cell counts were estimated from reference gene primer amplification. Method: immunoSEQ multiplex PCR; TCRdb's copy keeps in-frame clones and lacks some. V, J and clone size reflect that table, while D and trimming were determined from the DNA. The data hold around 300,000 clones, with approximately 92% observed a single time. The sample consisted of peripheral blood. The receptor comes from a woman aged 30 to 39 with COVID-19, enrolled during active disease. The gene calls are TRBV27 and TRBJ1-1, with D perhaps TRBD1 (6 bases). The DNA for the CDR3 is TGTGCCAGCAGTATCACAGGGAGGAACACTGAAGCTTTCTTT. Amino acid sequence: CASSITGRNTEAFF.